The next 10 T cell receptor beta chains were all read from a single sample in a study of shared clonotypes between healthy human individuals. Clones were read by immunoSEQ multiplex PCR, and TCRdb kept only the in-frame ones, dropping some. Here the sample spans millions of clones, more than 80% being singletons. Sequencing was performed on naive CD4+ T cells sorted from blood. The sample's subset: CD45RA+ positively selected. All receptors come from a man aged 18-30 years in good health.

The chain recombines TRBV5-6 with TRBJ2-5, with D hard to call. Germline V CDR1 and CDR2: SGHDT, YYEEEE. This CDR3 has 13 residues. V shed 1 base and J shed 7 bases, with 11 bases lying between them. For the CDR3, the DNA is TGTGCCAGCAGCTTGCGGCACTTGGGGACCCAGTACTTC. Encoded protein: CASSLRHLGTQYF.

The CDR3 protein is CASSFAAGANVLTF. CDR3 nucleotide sequence: TGTGCCAGCAGCTTTGCGGCTGGGGCCAACGTCCTGACTTTC. The chain combines TRBV7-8 with TRBJ2-6; D is unresolved. The CDR3 has 14 amino acids. V was cut by 3 bases and J by 2 bases, with 5 bases left in between. Per germline, CDR1 SGHVS and CDR2 FQNEAQ.

This clone has a single count. The V call is TRBV6-1, the J call TRBJ2-7; D unclear. Germline V gives CDR1 MNHNS, CDR2 SASEGT. The CDR3 runs to 14 residues. Trimming removed 1 base from V and 5 bases from J, with 12 bases in between. CDR3 DNA: TGTGCCAGCAGTGAAGGAAGTCTAGGCCACGAGCAGTACTTC. Translation: CASSEGSLGHEQYF.

The CDR3 DNA follows: TGTGCCAGCAGTTCAGGGACATCATTAGCCAAAAACATTCAGTACTTC. Protein sequence: CASSSGTSLAKNIQYF. The rearrangement joins TRBV28 to TRBJ2-4; TRBD1 is a possible D gene (6 bases). V was shortened by 4 bases and J by 0 bases, with 13 bases between the two germline ends. From germline, CDR1 is MDHEN and CDR2 SYDVKM. The CDR3 is 16 residues long.

A remark on this clone: Different DNA sequences within this sample yield the same CDR3. The chain combines TRBV7-2 with TRBJ1-2; 10 nucleotides align to TRBD1. Losses at the gene ends were 6 bases for V and 2 bases for J; bases not matched to a gene: 3. Germline CDR1 SGHTA, CDR2 FQGNSA. The length of the CDR3 is 14 residues. CDR3 DNA sequence: TGTGCCAGCAGACCGGGACAGGGGAACTATGGCTACACCTTC. Its translation is CASRPGQGNYGYTF. Variable domain in full (rest from reference TRBV7-2 and TRBJ1-2): GAGVSQSPSNKVTEKGKDVELRCDPISGHTALYWYRQSLGQGLEFLIYFQGNSAPDKSGLPSDRFSAERTGGSVSTLTIQRTQQEDSAVYLCASRPGQGNYGYTFGSGTRLTVV.

The rearrangement uses TRBV2 and TRBJ1-2; the D gene is possibly TRBD1 (6 bases). The CDR3 is made up of 14 amino acids. Per the germline V gene, CDR1 is SNHLY and CDR2 is FYNNEI. V was trimmed by 6 bases and J by 6 bases, leaving 17 bases between them. CDR3 nucleotides: TGTGCCAGCAGCCAAAGGACAGAGGCGGATGGCTACACCTTC. Residues: CASSQRTEADGYTF.

In this sample, this clone turned up once. This chain joins TRBV5-6 and TRBJ1-5; 9 positions agree with TRBD1. The trim removed 2 bases at V and 1 base at J, leaving 4 bases unmatched. Per the germline V gene, CDR1 is SGHDT and CDR2 is YYEEEE. This CDR3 is built from 16 residues. This chain's CDR3 is CASSLYRGLSNQPQHF. In DNA form, the CDR3 reads TGTGCCAGCAGCTTATACAGGGGGCTCAGCAATCAGCCCCAGCATTTT.

The chain combines TRBV6-4 with TRBJ1-2, with TRBD1 identical over 9 bases. CDR1 and CDR2 (germline): MRHNA, SNTAGT. The CDR3 totals 14 residues. Trimming took 6 bases from V and 4 from J; bases not matched to a gene: 6. Here the CDR3 DNA reads TGTGCCAGCAGACAGGGACAGGGAAGCTATGGCTACACCTTC. Translated, it gives CASRQGQGSYGYTF.

The rearrangement links TRBV5-1 to TRBJ2-3; D unresolved. V lost 1 base, J lost 1 base, and 7 bases lay in between. Germline V gene data show CDR1 as SGHRS and CDR2 as YFSETQ. The CDR3 runs 14 residues. For the CDR3, the DNA is TGCGCCAGCAGCTTGACTGTCGGCACAGATACGCAGTATTTT. This codes for CASSLTVGTDTQYF.

DNA of the CDR3: TGTGCCAGCAGCTTAAATCTAGCGGGGTTAGAGACCCAGTACTTC. Translated: CASSLNLAGLETQYF. The V gene is TRBV5-4, the J gene TRBJ2-5, with 9 bases matching TRBD2. This CDR3 region has 15 residues. Germline V gene data show CDR1 as SGHNT and CDR2 as YYREEE (reference sequence). Trimming at V came to 2 bases and at J to 4 bases, leaving 6 bases not matched to a gene.